The 26 T cell receptor beta chains below were found in one sample sequenced in a study of T cell changes during pregnancy in multiple sclerosis. TCRdb keeps only in-frame clones here, not all; method: immunoSEQ multiplex PCR. Here the sample spans 65,000 to 95,000 clones, 94% being singletons. The input for sequencing was peripheral blood, taken in the second trimester of pregnancy. The receptors originated from a female donor in good health, enrolled as a control in a pregnancy study.

The CDR3 DNA reads TGCAGCTCCCGGACAGGGATGAATGAGCAGTTCTTC. Translated, it gives CSSRTGMNEQFF. J is TRBJ2-1 and V is TRBV29-1; 8 bases map to TRBD1. The CDR3 contains 12 residues. V shed 8 bases, J shed 7 bases, and the junction held 7 bases outside the gene matches. CDR1 is SQVTM and CDR2 is ANQGSEA in the germline V gene.

This sequence joins TRBV5-1 and TRBJ2-7, with 10 bases aligning to TRBD2. Germline-derived CDR1 and CDR2 are SGHRS and YFSETQ. The V gene end was trimmed by 0 bases and the J gene end by 7 bases; junction bases not matched to a gene: 7. This CDR3 has 15 amino acids. CDR3 protein: CASSLDLAGVGEQYF. The CDR3 bases are TGCGCCAGCAGCTTGGATCTAGCGGGAGTGGGAGAGCAGTACTTC.

The chain couples TRBV6-1 to TRBJ2-5; 7 bases line up with TRBD2. The CDR3 covers 17 residues. The germline V gene has CDR1 MNHNS and CDR2 SASEGT. After removal of 4 bases from V and 5 bases from J, the junction contained 16 bases not matched to a gene. The CDR3 is CASSGPLWAGVPETQYF. CDR3 DNA: TGTGCCAGCAGTGGGCCCTTATGGGCGGGAGTACCTGAGACCCAGTACTTC.

V usage is TRBV9 and J usage is TRBJ2-7, with D tentatively TRBD2 (5 bases). This CDR3 contains 16 residues. V gave up 0 bases and J gave up 2 bases, with 15 bases separating them. The germline gives CDR1 SGDLS, CDR2 YYNGEE. The CDR3 protein is CASSVVPGFSTYEQYF. The CDR3 DNA sequence: TGTGCCAGCAGCGTAGTGCCGGGATTCAGCACCTACGAGCAGTACTTC.

The V gene is TRBV9, the J gene TRBJ2-1; D possibly corresponds to TRBD2 (6 bases). Germline values: CDR1 SGDLS, CDR2 YYNGEE. The germline V and J ends were trimmed by 0 bases and 8 bases, with 15 bases remaining between them. The CDR3 is 15 residues long. The CDR3 loop is CASSVGAGNTDEQFF. CDR3 DNA sequence: TGTGCCAGCAGCGTAGGTGCGGGAAATACGGATGAGCAGTTCTTC.

The chain links TRBV28 to TRBJ2-2; TRBD1 matches 7 bases. This CDR3 is 16 amino acids long. Germline CDR1 reads MDHEN; CDR2 reads SYDVKM. Trimming took 3 bases from V and 0 from J; bases not matched to a gene: 4. The CDR3 bases are TGTGCCAGCAGTTTGTCCGGGACAGCGAACACCGGGGAGCTGTTTTTT. Translating gives CASSLSGTANTGELFF.

The chain employs TRBV27 and TRBJ2-7, with D possibly being TRBD2 (5 bases). The CDR3 is made up of 16 amino acids. Germline V CDR1 and CDR2: MNHEY, SMNVEV (reference sequence). Trimming stripped 4 bases from V and 7 bases from J, with 23 bases between. CDR3 region: CASSSLGRGKTGEQYF. The DNA for the CDR3 is TGTGCCAGCAGTTCCCTCGGCCGAGGCAAAACGGGGGAGCAGTACTTC.

This chain connects TRBV2 to TRBJ2-4; the match to TRBD2 covers 10 bases. Germline V gene lookup returns CDR1 SNHLY and CDR2 FYNNEI. V gave up 3 bases and J gave up 4 bases; unmatched junction bases: 3. The CDR3 extends over 15 amino acids. DNA for the CDR3: TGTGCCAGCAGTGACTTAGCGGGAGGTAAAAACATTCAGTACTTC. It is translated as CASSDLAGGKNIQYF.

The CDR3 DNA reads TGTGCCATCAGCGGGACAACAGTAGCAGATACGCAGTATTTT. Residues: CAISGTTVADTQYF. The chain combines TRBV10-3 with TRBJ2-3, with D possibly being TRBD1 (6 bases). Germline CDR1 reads ENHRY; CDR2 reads SYGVKD. V lost 6 bases and J 4 bases, leaving 14 bases between the germline ends. This CDR3 has 14 residues.

The chain is built from TRBV6-5 and TRBJ1-5; TRBD1 might be the D (5 bases). Germline assignment: CDR1 MNHEY and CDR2 SVGAGI. V lost 6 bases and J 7 bases, leaving 16 bases between the germline ends. The CDR3 has 14 residues. CDR3 nucleotide sequence: TGTGCCAGCAGAGGGGATCCGGGAGGACAGCCCCAGCATTTT. As protein: CASRGDPGGQPQHF.

This chain connects TRBV27 to TRBJ2-7, with 8 bases fitting TRBD1. CDR1 and CDR2 (germline): MNHEY, SMNVEV (reference sequence). The length of the CDR3 is 14 residues. V lost 4 bases and J lost 5; bases outside the gene matches: 7. CDR3: CASSSRDRSNEQYF. The CDR3 nucleotides read TGTGCCAGCAGTTCCCGGGACAGGTCCAACGAGCAGTACTTC.

The chain carries TRBV7-2 and TRBJ1-2, with TRBD1 identical over 7 bases. Losses at the gene ends were 5 bases for V and 4 bases for J; bases not matched to a gene: 4. The CDR3 is 13 amino acids. Per the germline V gene, CDR1 is SGHTA and CDR2 is FQGNSA. The CDR3 sequence is CASSLTGTYGYTF. In DNA, the CDR3 is TGTGCCAGCAGCCTGACAGGGACCTATGGCTACACCTTC.

This chain connects TRBV7-9 to TRBJ2-1, with D possibly being TRBD1 (5 bases). Trimming cost V 4 bases and J 0 bases, with 10 bases left between them. This CDR3 contains 15 residues. Germline CDR1 reads SEHNR; CDR2 reads FQNEAQ (reference sequence). The CDR3 loop is CASSSSDSSYNEQFF. The CDR3 DNA follows: TGTGCCAGCAGCTCGAGCGACAGCTCCTACAATGAGCAGTTCTTC.

The V call is TRBV10-3, the J call TRBJ2-2; perhaps TRBD1 as D (6 bases). Germline-derived CDR1 and CDR2 are ENHRY and SYGVKD. Deletions cut 5 bases from V and 5 bases from J, with 12 bases between. The CDR3 covers 14 residues. The CDR3 spells CAISSKGVTGELFF. In DNA form, the CDR3 reads TGTGCCATCAGTTCCAAGGGGGTGACCGGGGAGCTGTTTTTT.

This rearrangement joins TRBV5-1 to TRBJ1-3; 7 nucleotides align to TRBD1. Germline CDR1 and CDR2: SGHRS and YFSETQ. CDR3 length equals 16 residues. Trimming at V came to 5 bases and at J to 4 bases, leaving 12 bases not matched to a gene. This CDR3 is CASRTGQLSEGNTIYF. The CDR3 bases are TGCGCCAGCAGAACGGGACAGCTCTCCGAGGGAAACACCATATATTTT. Full variable domain (rest looked up from reference TRBV5-1 and TRBJ1-3): KAGVTQTPRYLIKTRGQQVTLSCSPISGHRSVSWYQQTPGQGLQFLFEYFSETQRNKGNFPGRFSGRQFSNSRSEMNVSTLELGDSALYLCASRTGQLSEGNTIYFGEGSWLTVV.

The V and J genes are TRBV28 and TRBJ1-6, with TRBD1 identical over 8 bases. V gave up 3 bases and J gave up 9 bases; unmatched junction bases: 10. Looked up from germline, CDR1 is MDHEN and CDR2 is SYDVKM. The CDR3 runs 16 residues. CDR3 in amino acids: CASSLVHGDRGSPLHF. The CDR3 coding sequence is TGTGCCAGCAGTTTGGTTCATGGAGACAGGGGTTCACCCCTCCACTTT.

The chain recombines TRBV28 with TRBJ2-7; TRBD1 agrees at 9 bases. V was clipped by 3 bases and J by 5 bases; unmatched bases: 5. The CDR3 extends over 14 amino acids. Germline V gene lookup returns CDR1 MDHEN and CDR2 SYDVKM. The CDR3 here is CASSFLDRGHEQYF. In DNA form, the CDR3 reads TGTGCCAGCAGTTTTTTGGACAGGGGTCACGAGCAGTACTTC.

This clone was seen only once. The chain links TRBV5-1 to TRBJ1-2; 12 bases match TRBD1. Trimming removed 9 bases from V and 3 bases from J; junction bases left unmatched: 6. CDR1 and CDR2 (germline): SGHRS, YFSETQ. This CDR3 has 14 residues. In nucleotides, the CDR3 is TGCGCCACCTCCGGGACAGGGGGCGACTATGGCTACACCTTC. Protein: CATSGTGGDYGYTF.

The CDR3 DNA sequence: TGTGCCAGCAGCTTAGCCATTAATGAAAAACTGTTTTTT. Protein sequence: CASSLAINEKLFF. The chain couples TRBV7-9 to TRBJ1-4; D is undetermined. The CDR3 contains 13 residues. CDR1 is SEHNR, CDR2 FQNEAQ, per germline (reference sequence). Trimming pared 0 bases from V and 4 bases from J, leaving 3 bases between. Together with reference TRBV7-9 and TRBJ1-4, the CDR3 gives the full variable domain: DTGVSQNPRHKITKRGQNVTFRCDPISEHNRLYWYRQTLGQGPEFLTYFQNEAQLEKSRLLSDRFSAERPKGSFSTLEIQRTEQGDSAMYLCASSLAINEKLFFGSGTQLSVL.

The rearrangement joins TRBV5-6 to TRBJ1-1; 11 nucleotides match TRBD1. Germline CDR1 and CDR2: SGHDT and YYEEEE. The junction had 7 bases not matched to a gene; V was cut back by 4 bases and J by 11 bases. CDR3 length: 13 amino acids. The CDR3 sequence is CASSPRTGGVAFF. CDR3 in DNA: TGTGCCAGCAGCCCTAGGACAGGGGGCGTCGCTTTCTTT.

V gene TRBV7-2 combines with J gene TRBJ2-7; D might be TRBD2 (6 bases). The V and J ends lost 0 bases and 2 bases respectively, with 11 bases between them. Germline CDR1 SGHTA, CDR2 FQGNSA. CDR3 size: 15 residues. This CDR3 is CASSLAPSATYEQYF. The CDR3 DNA is TGTGCCAGCAGCTTAGCCCCTAGCGCAACCTACGAGCAGTACTTC.

This rearrangement joins TRBV27 to TRBJ2-5, with TRBD1 as a possible D gene (6 bases). There are 14 residues in the CDR3. Per germline, CDR1 MNHEY and CDR2 SMNVEV (reference sequence). The germline V and J ends were trimmed by 6 bases and 5 bases, with 16 bases remaining between them. The CDR3 DNA reads TGTGCCAGCAGCCCCAGGGGCTCTCGGGAGACCCAGTACTTC. This gives the protein CASSPRGSRETQYF.

This chain uses TRBV29-1 with TRBJ1-5; no reliable D call. Trimming took 6 bases from V and 2 from J, leaving 14 bases between them. This CDR3 spans 14 amino acids. Germline-derived CDR1 and CDR2 are SQVTM and ANQGSEA. CDR3 nucleotide sequence: TGCAGCGTCCTCATCGACGGAGGCAATCAGCCCCAGCATTTT. Translated: CSVLIDGGNQPQHF.

The genes are TRBV27 and TRBJ1-4; 9 bases agree with TRBD1. This CDR3 comprises 15 residues. The germline V gene has CDR1 MNHEY and CDR2 SMNVEV (reference sequence). V gave up 4 bases and J gave up 7 bases; unmatched junction bases: 7. The CDR3 nucleotides are TGTGCCAGCAGTTCACCAAGGACAGGGGTTGAAAAACTGTTTTTT. Protein: CASSSPRTGVEKLFF.

The chain is built from TRBV2 and TRBJ2-3; the match to TRBD2 covers 11 bases. This CDR3 spans 15 amino acids. V lost 7 bases and J lost 6; bases outside the gene matches: 9. CDR1 and CDR2 from the germline V gene are SNHLY and FYNNEI. The CDR3 region has the DNA TGTGCCAGCATAGGAAAACTAGCGGGAGATGATACGCAGTATTTT. Translating it yields CASIGKLAGDDTQYF. The whole variable domain, remainder taken from reference TRBV2 and TRBJ2-3, is EPEVTQTPSHQVTQMGQEVILRCVPISNHLYFYWYRQILGQKVEFLVSFYNNEISEKSEIFDDQFSVERPDGSNFTLKIRSTKLEDSAMYFCASIGKLAGDDTQYFGPGTRLTVL.

The chain joins TRBV2 to TRBJ1-1; D gene ambiguous. V lost 2 bases to trimming and J lost 0 bases, with 10 bases between them. CDR1 SNHLY and CDR2 FYNNEI come from the germline V gene. This CDR3 spans 15 amino acids. The CDR3, as DNA: TGTGCCAGCAGTGAAAGTAGTAGCATGAACACTGAAGCTTTCTTT. It encodes CASSESSSMNTEAFF.